The 30 T cell receptor beta chains presented below share a single source sample, sequenced in a study of spatial heterogeneity in lung cancer. Study conclusions and caveats: Tumors with more nonsynonymous mutations had more expanded intratumoral alpha and beta TCRs.

TCRdb analysed the 5' RACE reads with MiXCR anew, one entry per CDR3 protein. The sample gives nearly 25,000 distinct CDR3 sequences, roughly 9% of which show up once; almost 8% is in the top ten. No antigen has been identified for these receptors. Time point noted: sample taken at primary tumor resection. Sequenced here: lung tumor tissue, sampled at surgery. These receptors all come from a male donor with early-stage non-small cell lung cancer.

This clonotype has a count of ten or more. V is TRBV7-9 and J is TRBJ1-4, with D unresolved. The CDR3 contains 13 residues. Germline V gene lookup returns CDR1 SEHNR and CDR2 FQNEAQ (reference sequence). Trimming pared 10 bases from V and 10 bases from J, leaving 19 bases between. CDR3 in DNA: TGTGCCACCCGGACTGCCTCCGAGGGAAAACTGTTTTTT. As protein: CATRTASEGKLFF. Complete variable domain (other parts from reference TRBV7-9 and TRBJ1-4): DTGVSQNPRHKITKRGQNVTFRCDPISEHNRLYWYRQTLGQGPEFLTYFQNEAQLEKSRLLSDRFSAERPKGSFSTLEIQRTEQGDSAMYLCATRTASEGKLFFGSGTQLSVL.

This clonotype was seen repeatedly, ten times or more. The CDR3: CAIGNPGHNEQFF. In DNA, the CDR3 is TGTGCCATCGGAAACCCAGGGCACAATGAGCAGTTCTTC. The gene calls are TRBV10-3 and TRBJ2-1; a possible D gene is TRBD1 (5 bases). Deletions cut 8 bases from V and 5 bases from J, with 13 bases between. Per the germline V gene, CDR1 is ENHRY and CDR2 is SYGVKD. The CDR3 is 13 residues long.

The V and J genes are TRBV5-1 and TRBJ2-7; D gene ambiguous. The V end was cut by 0 bases, the J end by 7 bases, with 11 bases between. CDR3 length: 13 amino acids. Germline loops: CDR1 SGHRS, CDR2 YFSETQ. The CDR3 bases are TGCGCCAGCAGCTTGGCCGACGAAGCGGAGCAGTACTTC. As protein: CASSLADEAEQYF.

This clonotype was recorded a few times. V is TRBV28 and J is TRBJ2-1; possibly TRBD1 or TRBD2 for D (5 bases each). V was clipped by 6 bases and J by 6 bases, with 18 bases between them. Germline assignment: CDR1 MDHEN and CDR2 SYDVKM. This CDR3 contains 15 residues. CDR3 coding DNA: TGTGCCAGCAGGACCCCCTACGGGGACCGCAATGAGCAGTTCTTC. It translates to CASRTPYGDRNEQFF.

The genes are TRBV27 and TRBJ2-3, with TRBD2 matching 11 bases. Looked up from germline, CDR1 is MNHEY and CDR2 is SMNVEV (reference sequence). The CDR3 is made up of 13 amino acids. The trim removed 8 bases at V and 6 bases at J, leaving 4 bases unmatched. CDR3 loop: CASGRTSGDTQYF. The CDR3 bases are TGTGCCAGCGGCAGGACTAGCGGGGATACGCAGTATTTT.

Remarks on this clonotype: A read error may explain this, as a much larger clone is one base away. The conserved phenylalanine or tryptophan is not found at the CDR3 terminus, so this likely reflects a read error. The chain combines TRBV7-2 with TRBJ2-3; 12 bases are a match to TRBD2. Germline V gives CDR1 SGHTA, CDR2 FQGNSA. The CDR3 is 16 residues long. Trimming removed 3 bases from V and 4 bases from J; junction bases left unmatched: 5. CDR3 protein: CASSFTSGRIPDTQYS. DNA for the CDR3: TGTGCCAGCAGCTTTACTAGCGGGAGGATTCCAGATACGCAGTATTCT.

This clonotype has a count of ten or more. The rearrangement joins TRBV9 to TRBJ1-2; D call uncertain. This CDR3 region has 15 residues. Germline values: CDR1 SGDLS, CDR2 YYNGEE. Trimming removed 0 bases from V and 4 bases from J, with 13 bases in between. The CDR3 DNA is TGTGCCAGCAGCGTAGATACAGATTTTGGCTATGGCTACACCTTC. It encodes CASSVDTDFGYGYTF. The full variable domain, rest sourced from reference TRBV9 and TRBJ1-2, is DSGVTQTPKHLITATGQRVTLRCSPRSGDLSVYWYQQSLDQGLQFLIQYYNGEERAKGNILERFSAQQFPDLHSELNLSSLELGDSALYFCASSVDTDFGYGYTFGSGTRLTVV.

This clonotype appeared many times. The chain recombines TRBV20-1 with TRBJ1-2; the D is unclear. CDR1 is DFQATT and CDR2 is SNEGSKA in the germline V gene (reference sequence). This CDR3 spans 12 amino acids. The germline V and J ends were trimmed by 1 base and 8 bases, with 11 bases remaining between them. CDR3 coding DNA: TGCAGTGCTAGAGGATCCTCCTACGGCTACACCTTC. Translated, it gives CSARGSSYGYTF.

The chain carries TRBV6-6 and TRBJ2-7; the match to TRBD2 covers 10 bases. Germline V gene sequence: CDR1 MNHNY, CDR2 SVGAGI (reference sequence). This CDR3 is 16 amino acids long. With V trimmed by 2 bases and J by 0 bases, 4 bases remained unmatched. The CDR3 bases are TGTGCCAGCAGTTACAATCTAGCGGGGGCCTCCTACGAGCAGTACTTC. Amino acid sequence: CASSYNLAGASYEQYF.

The sample holds many counts of this clonotype. The chain has TRBV6-1 and TRBJ2-3, with TRBD1 as a possible D gene (6 bases). The CDR3 consists of 15 residues. Deletions cut 3 bases from V and 5 bases from J, with 15 bases between. The germline V gene encodes CDR1 MNHNS and CDR2 SASEGT. The CDR3 bases are TGTGCCAGCAGTGAGTCCTGGGGGCCAGGAGATACGCAGTATTTT. Its translation is CASSESWGPGDTQYF.

This clonotype has ten or more counts. J is TRBJ2-1 and V is TRBV6-5; TRBD1 matches at 9 bases. V gave up 2 bases and J gave up 9 bases; unmatched junction bases: 11. The CDR3 is 16 amino acids. The V gene's germline CDR1 is MNHEY and CDR2 SVGAGI. CDR3 DNA: TGTGCCAGCAGTTACCAGGAGGTACAGGGGGCTGGTGAGCAGTTCTTC. Its protein product is CASSYQEVQGAGEQFF.

The chain joins TRBV20-1 to TRBJ2-3, with unresolved D. V dropped 0 bases and J dropped 1 base, with 8 bases sitting between them. Germline V CDR1 and CDR2: DFQATT, SNEGSKA (reference sequence). The CDR3 extends over 14 amino acids. The CDR3 spells CSARDEDGTDTQYF. The CDR3 DNA follows: TGCAGTGCTAGAGATGAGGATGGCACAGATACGCAGTATTTT.

The chain employs TRBV7-8 and TRBJ2-7, with D perhaps TRBD2 (5 bases). The CDR3 length is 15 residues. CDR1 SGHVS and CDR2 FQNEAQ come from the germline V gene. Trimming shortened V by 1 base and J by 1 base, and 11 bases separated the two germline ends. CDR3 loop: CASSLVGRGSYEQYF. The CDR3 DNA follows: TGTGCCAGCAGCTTAGTAGGTCGGGGTTCCTACGAGCAGTACTTC.

The chain employs TRBV7-9 and TRBJ1-1, with no clear D. This CDR3 has 13 amino acids. The germline V gene has CDR1 SEHNR and CDR2 FQNEAQ (reference sequence). Trimming shortened V by 5 bases and J by 3 bases, and 10 bases separated the two germline ends. This chain's CDR3 is CASSPLGDTEAFF. The CDR3 DNA reads TGTGCCAGCAGCCCCTTAGGTGACACTGAAGCTTTCTTT. Full variable domain (rest looked up from reference TRBV7-9 and TRBJ1-1): DTGVSQNPRHKITKRGQNVTFRCDPISEHNRLYWYRQTLGQGPEFLTYFQNEAQLEKSRLLSDRFSAERPKGSFSTLEIQRTEQGDSAMYLCASSPLGDTEAFFGQGTRLTVV.

Only a few counts were recorded for this clonotype. This chain uses TRBV7-2 with TRBJ1-4, with 8 bases matching TRBD1. V lost 7 bases to trimming and J lost 8 bases; unmatched junction nucleotides: 9. CDR3 length equals 14 residues. Germline values: CDR1 SGHTA, CDR2 FQGNSA. CDR3 in DNA: TGTGCCAGCAAGCCAGGGGGCGTCTCCGAAAAACTGTTTTTT. Its translation: CASKPGGVSEKLFF.

The sample holds a few counts of this clonotype. The chain's CDR3 is CASSPRALNSQETQYF. As DNA, the CDR3 is TGTGCCAGCAGCCCCAGGGCGCTCAACTCGCAAGAGACCCAGTACTTC. This chain uses TRBV9 with TRBJ2-5, with a possible D match to TRBD1 (5 bases). CDR3 length: 16 amino acids. The V end lost 4 bases, the J end lost 2 bases, and 18 bases lay between the germline ends. From germline, CDR1 is SGDLS and CDR2 YYNGEE.

In this sample, this clonotype turned up many times. The V and J genes are TRBV28 and TRBJ2-7; tentative D call: TRBD2 (5 bases). Germline CDR1 is MDHEN and CDR2 is SYDVKM. The CDR3 sequence is 11 residues long. The CDR3 protein is CATGNTYEQYF. CDR3 nucleotide sequence: TGTGCGACCGGGAACACATACGAGCAGTACTTC.

The V call is TRBV27, the J call TRBJ2-4; 8 nucleotides line up with TRBD1. Trimming cost V 5 bases and J 7 bases; bases outside gene matches: 7. CDR1 and CDR2 from the germline V gene are MNHEY and SMNVEV (reference sequence). The CDR3 sequence is 14 residues long. The CDR3 sequence: CASSPRDRTNIQYF. DNA of the CDR3: TGTGCCAGCAGTCCCAGGGACAGGACCAACATTCAGTACTTC.

The chain employs TRBV7-9 and TRBJ2-6; D may be TRBD1 (6 bases). The CDR3 consists of 14 residues. Germline lookup yields CDR1 SEHNR and CDR2 FQNEAQ (reference sequence). V was cut by 2 bases and J by 6 bases, with 8 bases left in between. As DNA, the CDR3 is TGTGCCAGCAGCTTACAGGGGACGGCCAACGTCCTGACTTTC. It codes for CASSLQGTANVLTF. The complete variable domain, with remaining parts taken from reference TRBV7-9 and TRBJ2-6, reads DTGVSQNPRHKITKRGQNVTFRCDPISEHNRLYWYRQTLGQGPEFLTYFQNEAQLEKSRLLSDRFSAERPKGSFSTLEIQRTEQGDSAMYLCASSLQGTANVLTFGAGSRLTVL.

The sample holds many counts of this clonotype. The V call is TRBV29-1, the J call TRBJ2-1, with D possibly being TRBD1 (5 bases). Germline CDR1 SQVTM, CDR2 ANQGSEA. Between the trimmed V and J ends, which lost 3 bases and 8 bases, there was a span of 20 bases. The CDR3 has 15 amino acids. The CDR3 sequence is CSVDGKRTTVDEQFF. CDR3 coding DNA: TGCAGCGTTGACGGTAAGAGGACAACCGTGGATGAGCAGTTCTTC.

This clonotype was detected ten times or more. The J gene is TRBJ1-6, the V gene TRBV6-5, with D unclear. This CDR3 has 17 residues. Per the germline V gene, CDR1 is MNHEY and CDR2 is SVGAGI. V lost 6 bases, J lost 0 bases, and 15 bases lay in between. The CDR3 DNA is TGTGCCAGCAGCTTCAGTCGCGTTAGCTCCTATAATTCACCCCTCCACTTT. It is translated as CASSFSRVSSYNSPLHF.

This clonotype was found many times. The chain combines TRBV7-2 with TRBJ2-1; 9 positions match TRBD2. The germline CDR1 and CDR2 sequences are SGHTA and FQGNSA. Trimming at V came to 5 bases and at J to 6 bases, leaving 5 bases not matched to a gene. The CDR3 loop spans 14 amino acids. This chain's CDR3 is CASSASGRSNEQFF. The CDR3 region has the DNA TGTGCCAGCAGCGCCAGCGGGAGGTCCAATGAGCAGTTCTTC.

This clonotype was observed many times. The chain combines TRBV4-1 with TRBJ2-1, with 11 bases lining up with TRBD2. With 1 base clipped from V and 2 bases from J, the junction kept 1 base outside the gene matches. CDR1 and CDR2 from the germline V gene are MGHRA and YSYEKL. There are 16 residues in the CDR3. CDR3 sequence reads: CASSQVAGGPYNEQFF. DNA for the CDR3: TGCGCCAGCAGCCAAGTAGCGGGAGGGCCCTACAATGAGCAGTTCTTC.

The rearrangement links TRBV28 to TRBJ2-7; the D gene is possibly TRBD2 (5 bases). The CDR3 is 13 residues long. Trimming removed 6 bases at V and 6 bases at J, with 15 bases between. Germline V CDR1 and CDR2: MDHEN, SYDVKM. In nucleotides, the CDR3 is TGTGCCAGCAGGGGGATCCTTGCGGGCGAGCAGTACTTC. Protein: CASRGILAGEQYF.

V is TRBV11-2 and J is TRBJ2-7; 12 bases are a match to TRBD2. In germline, CDR1 is SGHAT, CDR2 FQNNGV. V lost 4 bases to trimming and J lost 0 bases; unmatched junction nucleotides: 1. This CDR3 region has 15 residues. The CDR3 sequence: CASSWTSGASYEQYF. The CDR3 DNA reads TGTGCCAGCAGCTGGACTAGCGGGGCCTCCTACGAGCAGTACTTC.

This clonotype is medium-sized by share. The J gene is TRBJ2-6, the V gene TRBV29-1; perhaps TRBD2 as D (5 bases). Germline CDR1 is SQVTM and CDR2 is ANQGSEA. The germline V and J ends were trimmed by 3 bases and 0 bases, with 6 bases remaining between them. The CDR3 covers 14 residues. As DNA, the CDR3 is TGCAGCGTTGACGCGGGCTCTGGGGCCAACGTCCTGACTTTC. As protein: CSVDAGSGANVLTF. Combining the CDR3 with reference TRBV29-1 and TRBJ2-6 gives the whole variable domain SAVISQKPSRDICQRGTSLTIQCQVDSQVTMMFWYRQQPGQSLTLIATANQGSEATYESGFVIDKFPISRPNLTFSTLTVSNMSPEDSSIYLCSVDAGSGANVLTFGAGSRLTVL.

This clonotype was detected many times. The chain employs TRBV29-1 and TRBJ2-6, with TRBD1 matching over 7 bases. The CDR3 totals 13 residues. Trimming removed 7 bases from V and 4 bases from J; junction bases left unmatched: 4. Germline V gives CDR1 SQVTM, CDR2 ANQGSEA. The CDR3 sequence is CSATGAGANVLTF. In DNA, the CDR3 is TGCAGCGCAACAGGGGCCGGGGCCAACGTCCTGACTTTC.

This clonotype was detected many times. The chain combines TRBV6-5 with TRBJ1-3; possibly TRBD1 for D (5 bases). Trimming shortened V by 8 bases and J by 4 bases, and 15 bases separated the two germline ends. The germline V gene has CDR1 MNHEY and CDR2 SVGAGI. The CDR3 runs 14 residues. The CDR3 protein is CASRQGYEGNTIYF. In DNA, the CDR3 is TGTGCCAGCCGCCAGGGTTATGAGGGAAACACCATATATTTT.

This clonotype was recorded many times. This chain joins TRBV28 and TRBJ1-1, with D hard to call. CDR3 size: 15 residues. Trimming cost V 6 bases and J 0 bases, with 14 bases left between them. Per the germline V gene, CDR1 is MDHEN and CDR2 is SYDVKM. The CDR3 reads CASSPPGSLNTEAFF. CDR3 bases: TGTGCCAGCAGCCCCCCCGGCAGCCTGAACACTGAAGCTTTCTTT.

This chain uses TRBV7-8 with TRBJ2-7, with D perhaps matching TRBD1 (6 bases). The V end was cut by 5 bases, the J end by 3 bases, with 17 bases between. Germline V CDR1 and CDR2: SGHVS, FQNEAQ. The CDR3 spans 15 residues. This CDR3 reads CASSETIVRGYEQYF. In nucleotides, the CDR3 is TGTGCCAGCAGCGAAACGATTGTCAGGGGCTACGAGCAGTACTTC.